This TCR beta chain was retrieved from a study of breast tumors, draining lymph nodes, adjacent tissues. Study-level findings and limits: Compared with basal-like, luminal-like tumors shared significantly more repertoire with nontumor tissue. That most tumor T cells come from lymph nodes remained unproven.

From the multiplex PCR reads, TCRdb called clonotypes with MiXCR, one entry per CDR3 protein. The sample records more than 12,000 distinct CDR3 sequences, around 55% being singletons. The CDR3 sequence is 12 residues long. In germline, CDR1 is DFQATT, CDR2 SNEGSKA (reference sequence). V lost 5 bases, J lost 2 bases, and 8 bases lay in between. Comments on this clonotype: Its target is unknown.

This TCR came from a female donor with breast cancer. Some clones in this sample may be carry-over from other donors' samples. The chain combines TRBV20-1 with TRBJ2-3; D remains ambiguous. The specimen sequenced was tumor-adjacent breast tissue. CDR3 amino acids: CSAPRDTDTQYF. The CDR3 DNA reads TGCAGTGCTCCCCGCGACACAGATACGCAGTATTTT.